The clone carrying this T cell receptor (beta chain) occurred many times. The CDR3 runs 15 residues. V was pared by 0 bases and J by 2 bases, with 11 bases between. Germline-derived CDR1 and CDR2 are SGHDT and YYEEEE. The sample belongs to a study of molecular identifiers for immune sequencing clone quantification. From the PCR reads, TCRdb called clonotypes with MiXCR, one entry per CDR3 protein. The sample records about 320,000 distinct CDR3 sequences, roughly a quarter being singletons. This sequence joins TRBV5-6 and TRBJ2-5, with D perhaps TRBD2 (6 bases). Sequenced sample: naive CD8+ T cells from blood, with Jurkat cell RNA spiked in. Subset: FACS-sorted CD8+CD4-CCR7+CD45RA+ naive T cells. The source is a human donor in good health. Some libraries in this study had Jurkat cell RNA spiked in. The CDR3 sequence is CASSLGRGRQETQYF. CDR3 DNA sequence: TGTGCCAGCAGCTTGGGGCGGGGTCGACAAGAGACCCAGTACTTC.